This TCR beta chain was observed in a study of vaccination effects on CD4 cells after COVID-19. Repertoires were generated with immunoSEQ multiplex PCR, while TCRdb's copy carries only in-frame clones and drops some. Here the sample spans 40,000 or so clones, roughly two thirds being singletons. Expansion of antigen-specific CD4+ T cells with viral peptide pools was carried out by the ViraFEST assay before sequencing. Subsequent to approximately 9 days of culture, CD4+ T cells were isolated. This individual contracted SARS-CoV-2 between March and December 2020, as verified by PCR. About this clone itself: Antigen specificity is unknown.

The CDR3 spans 13 residues. Germline CDR1 is SQVTM and CDR2 is ANQGSEA. Trimming took off 4 bases at V and 4 bases at J, with 8 bases between the two ends. Overall study results and limits: Marked clonal contraction of infection- and vaccine-induced clones was seen late after vaccination.

This TCR was recovered from a human donor who had a prior SARS-CoV-2 infection. Sequenced here: CD4+ T cells from PBMCs cultured with a peptide pool, sampled before COVID-19 vaccination. This chain connects TRBV29-1 to TRBJ2-6; D remains ambiguous. The CDR3 spells CSVGLSGANVLTF. The CDR3 DNA is TGCAGCGTTGGGTTGTCCGGGGCCAACGTCCTGACTTTC.